One sample yielded the 19 T cell receptor beta chains listed below, sequenced in a study of sequential checkpoint blockade in melanoma. Documented treatment: randomized to nivolumab then ipilimumab (arm A) or the reverse (arm B). Sequencing used immunoSEQ multiplex PCR; TCRdb keeps in-frame clones, though not all of them. Of more than 15,000 clones in the sample, about four fifths were seen once. Sequencing used CD8+ T cells sorted from blood (inferred from file names), obtained from a patient given nivolumab and ipilimumab in sequence. All receptors derive from a human donor with melanoma.

The CDR3 here is CASSLDSERGEQYF. CDR3 DNA sequence: TGTGCCAGCAGCTTGGATAGTGAAAGGGGCGAGCAGTACTTC. The gene calls are TRBV5-6 and TRBJ2-7, with D maybe TRBD1 (5 bases). Germline V gene lookup returns CDR1 SGHDT and CDR2 YYEEEE. With 0 bases removed from V and 6 bases from J, the gap between germline ends came to 13 bases. This CDR3 has 14 amino acids.

CDR3 coding DNA: TGTGCCAGCAGTTTAGGTGAGAATCAGCCCCAGCATTTT. This codes for CASSLGENQPQHF. The V gene is TRBV27, the J gene TRBJ1-5, with D unresolved. The V end lost 2 bases, the J end lost 4 bases, and 6 bases lay between the germline ends. CDR1 is MNHEY, CDR2 SMNVEV, per germline (reference sequence). The CDR3 has 13 amino acids.

This sequence joins TRBV5-1 and TRBJ1-1; 7 nucleotides align to TRBD1. V dropped 0 bases and J dropped 4; count of bases not matched to a gene: 3. CDR1 and CDR2 from the germline V gene are SGHRS and YFSETQ. The CDR3 extends over 14 amino acids. The CDR3 region is CASSLEGASTEAFF. The CDR3 nucleotides read TGCGCCAGCAGCTTGGAGGGGGCAAGCACTGAAGCTTTCTTT. Combining the CDR3 with reference TRBV5-1 and TRBJ1-1 gives the whole variable domain KAGVTQTPRYLIKTRGQQVTLSCSPISGHRSVSWYQQTPGQGLQFLFEYFSETQRNKGNFPGRFSGRQFSNSRSEMNVSTLELGDSALYLCASSLEGASTEAFFGQGTRLTVV.

This clone was detected only once. J is TRBJ1-1 and V is TRBV28, with 10 bases fitting TRBD1. Trimming took 6 bases from V and 3 from J; bases not matched to a gene: 10. Per germline, CDR1 MDHEN and CDR2 SYDVKM. The CDR3 sequence is 16 residues long. CDR3 region: CASRGTGTGDDTEAFF. The CDR3 DNA is TGTGCCAGCAGGGGGACCGGGACAGGGGACGACACTGAAGCTTTCTTT.

The chain is built from TRBV7-9 and TRBJ1-1; D gene ambiguous. Trimming cost V 5 bases and J 1 base, with 11 bases left between them. There are 14 residues in the CDR3. Germline V gives CDR1 SEHNR, CDR2 FQNEAQ (reference sequence). As DNA, the CDR3 is TGTGCCAGCAGCCACCTGACACAGAACACTGAAGCTTTCTTT. It yields the protein CASSHLTQNTEAFF.

J is TRBJ2-5 and V is TRBV19, with TRBD1 identical over 7 bases. Germline values: CDR1 LNHDA, CDR2 SQIVND (reference sequence). V shed 2 bases, J shed 11 bases, and the junction held 17 bases outside the gene matches. There are 16 residues in the CDR3. In DNA, the CDR3 is TGTGCCAGTAGTATACGGGACAGCGGAGGACTGGGAGAGCAGTACTTC. Protein: CASSIRDSGGLGEQYF. Variable domain in full (rest from reference TRBV19 and TRBJ2-5): DGGITQSPKYLFRKEGQNVTLSCEQNLNHDAMYWYRQDPGQGLRLIYYSQIVNDFQKGDIAEGYSVSREKKESFPLTVTSAQKNPTAFYLCASSIRDSGGLGEQYFGPGTRLLVL.

This clone was observed a single time. The genes are TRBV6-5 and TRBJ1-1; D may be TRBD1 (6 bases). Looked up from germline, CDR1 is MNHEY and CDR2 is SVGAGI. The CDR3 length is 15 residues. Trimming left V 6 bases short and J 8 bases short, with 22 bases between. Here the CDR3 DNA reads TGTGCCAGCAGCCTTTCACTTACAGGGTTCACCGAAGCTTTCTTT. Its translation is CASSLSLTGFTEAFF.

V and J are TRBV5-8 and TRBJ1-2; D possibly corresponds to TRBD1 (5 bases). The CDR3 contains 16 residues. The V and J ends lost 0 bases and 3 bases respectively, with 15 bases between them. CDR1 SGHTS and CDR2 YDEGEE come from the germline V gene. The CDR3 sequence is CASSLAEGFAYYGYTF. DNA of the CDR3: TGTGCCAGCAGCTTGGCGGAGGGGTTCGCTTACTATGGCTACACCTTC.

This clone has only one observation. The rearrangement joins TRBV5-1 to TRBJ1-5; no clear D. The V gene lost 0 bases and the J gene lost 7 bases, with 20 bases spanning the gap. Germline-derived CDR1 and CDR2 are SGHRS and YFSETQ. The CDR3 length is 17 residues. In nucleotides, the CDR3 is TGCGCCAGCAGCTTGGACCCTTTAGAGGGTGAAGACCAGCCCCAGCATTTT. It encodes CASSLDPLEGEDQPQHF. Full variable domain (remainder filled in from reference TRBV5-1 and TRBJ1-5): KAGVTQTPRYLIKTRGQQVTLSCSPISGHRSVSWYQQTPGQGLQFLFEYFSETQRNKGNFPGRFSGRQFSNSRSEMNVSTLELGDSALYLCASSLDPLEGEDQPQHFGDGTRLSIL.

V usage is TRBV28 and J usage is TRBJ1-1; the match to TRBD1 covers 8 bases. The germline V gene encodes CDR1 MDHEN and CDR2 SYDVKM. The CDR3 extends over 14 amino acids. V was pared by 6 bases and J by 11 bases, with 14 bases of the junction left unmatched. CDR3 sequence: CASSSDRVFVKAFF. DNA of the CDR3: TGTGCCAGCAGCTCGGACAGGGTTTTTGTTAAGGCTTTCTTT. The full variable domain, completed using reference TRBV28 and TRBJ1-1, is DVKVTQSSRYLVKRTGEKVFLECVQDMDHENMFWYRQDPGLGLRLIYFSYDVKMKEKGDIPEGYSVSREKKERFSLILESASTNQTSMYLCASSSDRVFVKAFFGQGTRLTVV.

The chain couples TRBV6-5 to TRBJ2-7; possible D gene TRBD2, 6 bases. The V gene's germline CDR1 is MNHEY and CDR2 SVGAGI. The CDR3 length is 15 residues. The V end was cut by 2 bases, the J end by 2 bases, with 13 bases between. CDR3 DNA: TGTGCCAGCAGTTACCAGGGACTCCCCACCTACGAGCAGTACTTC. Translating it yields CASSYQGLPTYEQYF.

This clone was detected only once. The CDR3 nucleotides are TGCAGCGTACCCTCCGACAGCTCCTACGAGCAGTACTTC. Protein product: CSVPSDSSYEQYF. The chain has TRBV29-1 and TRBJ2-7; tentative D call: TRBD1 (5 bases). This CDR3 has 13 amino acids. Germline CDR1 is SQVTM and CDR2 is ANQGSEA. V lost 6 bases to trimming and J lost 0 bases, with 12 bases between them.

This chain joins TRBV7-9 and TRBJ1-5; D unclear. The germline V gene has CDR1 SEHNR and CDR2 FQNEAQ (reference sequence). The CDR3 extends over 12 amino acids. Trimming left V 4 bases short and J 4 bases short, with 5 bases between. Here the CDR3 reads CASSSFNQPQHF. As DNA, the CDR3 is TGTGCCAGCAGCTCCTTTAATCAGCCCCAGCATTTT.

The J gene is TRBJ1-6, the V gene TRBV28; possible D gene TRBD1, 5 bases. This CDR3 region has 13 residues. Germline V gives CDR1 MDHEN, CDR2 SYDVKM. Trimming removed 10 bases at V and 0 bases at J, with 7 bases between. The CDR3 sequence is CATQGSYNSPLHF. The CDR3 region has the DNA TGTGCCACCCAGGGCTCCTATAATTCACCCCTCCACTTT.

This clone has a handful of counts. The chain employs TRBV27 and TRBJ1-2; D perhaps matches TRBD1 (6 bases). V lost 4 bases to trimming and J lost 4 bases, with 16 bases between them. The CDR3 runs to 15 residues. Germline CDR1 reads MNHEY; CDR2 reads SMNVEV (reference sequence). This CDR3 reads CASSWDTGDPYGYTF. The CDR3 coding sequence is TGTGCCAGCAGTTGGGACACTGGAGACCCCTATGGCTACACCTTC.

This clone was observed a few times. V is TRBV4-1 and J is TRBJ1-1; 7 bases agree with TRBD1. CDR1 is MGHRA, CDR2 YSYEKL, per germline. This CDR3 comprises 15 residues. V gave up 5 bases and J gave up 5 bases; unmatched junction bases: 11. This CDR3 reads CASSVPDRLSTEAFF. CDR3 in DNA: TGCGCCAGCAGCGTTCCGGACAGGCTATCTACTGAAGCTTTCTTT.

The chain recombines TRBV28 with TRBJ1-1, with a weak D call TRBD1 (5 bases). Looked up from germline, CDR1 is MDHEN and CDR2 is SYDVKM. The CDR3 length is 13 residues. Trimming cost V 10 bases and J 6 bases, with 18 bases left between them. The CDR3 DNA reads TGTGCCACCATCCCCCAGGGATCATCTGAAGCTTTCTTT. Translating gives CATIPQGSSEAFF.

The J gene is TRBJ2-1, the V gene TRBV28, with D maybe TRBD2 (6 bases). The CDR3 is 14 residues long. Trimming shortened V by 4 bases and J by 4 bases, and 11 bases separated the two germline ends. Germline loops: CDR1 MDHEN, CDR2 SYDVKM. In DNA form, the CDR3 reads TGTGCCAGCAGTTACCGGGCGGGGTACAATGAGCAGTTCTTC. Protein: CASSYRAGYNEQFF.

As DNA, the CDR3 is TGTGCCAGCAGCCGGACAGGGACGGCCTACGAGCAGTACTTC. Protein product: CASSRTGTAYEQYF. The chain employs TRBV28 and TRBJ2-5; 8 bases are shared with TRBD1. TRBJ2-7 matches the DNA end more closely, so the J call is doubtful. Germline-derived CDR1 and CDR2 are MDHEN and SYDVKM. CDR3 length: 14 residues.